Included here is one T cell receptor beta chain sequence, with context. The antigen this receptor binds is unknown. Base qualities are not recorded, but no much larger clone differs from it by a single base. Unmatched junction bases come to 9, with V trimmed by 0 bases and J by 5 bases. From a lookup of the germline V gene (reference sequence), CDR1 and CDR2 are MNHNY and SVGAGI. From the cysteine up to the phenylalanine, the CDR3 has a length of 16 residues. This entry keeps only the CDR3 DNA: 48 bases, framed from base 1. The sample originates from a study of blood T cell repertoires in COVID-19 (dated by TCRdb to 2020 to 2022). Notes on the research overall: The collaborator samples originated in the United States, Italy and Spain and spanned the acute and convalescent phases of COVID-19. The material from the prospective study consisted of cDNA or gDNA derived from T cells, B-cell-depleted T cells, or PBMCs. Deeply sampled blood TCRbeta repertoires from subjects exposed to, actively infected with, or recovered from COVID-19 were included in the dataset. A freely available public database, intended as a resource for researchers studying the immune response to SARS-CoV-2, is where the repertoires were released. The samples were drawn from two sources: the first 160 participants of the ongoing ImmuneRACE study, and over 1,000 subjects contributed by 6 global collaborators. Nearly every sample came with metadata listing a de-identified subject ID, COVID-19 status, age in years and sex. Where available, HLA class I and class II types were obtained from metadata supplied by the sample provider rather than from assay-based typing.

TCRbeta CDR3 regions were amplified from genomic DNA using the immunoSEQ Assay, a bias-controlled multiplex PCR. The original pipeline was this. Nucleated cell counts per sample were estimated from amplification of reference gene primers within the assay. Sequence reads were collapsed and filtered to measure the absolute abundance of every unique TCRbeta CDR3 rearrangement. For each sample, productive Simpson clonality was calculated as the square root of Simpson's diversity index over productive rearrangements. Here the immuneACCESS table is served through TCRdb, limited to in-frame sequences with V and J called. Missing clones are a known gap in these copies; in checked studies unresolved V genes cover under half, and the rest lacks a known reason. The DNA was the basis for D and trimming; V, J and clone size are from that table. The sample records 25,000 to 35,000 clones, 80% to 90% of which are singletons. The top ten constitute over 25% of the sample.

Study-level results and caveats: How much clinical and demographic metadata was included differed by source and by participant, and the metadata was provided uncurated.

Each collaborating institution followed its own protocols to collect whole blood in K2EDTA tubes. Collaborator samples were shipped for TCRbeta analysis as frozen whole blood, isolated PBMCs, or DNA extracted from either sample type. The material sequenced was peripheral blood. The receptor was derived from a man older than 75 with acute or convalescent COVID-19. Here the chain combines TRBV6-6 and TRBJ2-7; a stretch of 8 junction bases matches TRBD1. The base sequence is TGTGCCAGCAGTTACTCGAGGGACAGGATCCTCCACGAGCAGTACTTC. This gives the protein CASSYSRDRILHEQYF.